One sample yielded the 27 T cell receptor beta chains listed below, sequenced in a study of identical twins. In TCRdb, the 5' RACE reads were re-called with MiXCR into one record per CDR3 protein. This sample has 500,000 or so distinct CDR3 sequences, with 14% found just once. Separately, the same data were catalogued under a study of yellow fever vaccine responses in identical twins.

The material sequenced was CD4+ T cells sorted from blood. These receptors were obtained from a woman aged 18 to 35 in good health.

This clonotype occurred a few times. J is TRBJ1-6 and V is TRBV6-1; D remains ambiguous. The ends were cut back, 6 bases at V and 8 bases at J, with 14 bases in the middle. The CDR3 has 14 amino acids. From germline, CDR1 is MNHNS and CDR2 SASEGT. The CDR3 region has the DNA TGTGCCAGCAGCCGAAAGCCCCATTATTCACCCCTCCACTTT. Amino acids: CASSRKPHYSPLHF.

The chain links TRBV12-3 or TRBV12-4 to TRBJ2-1; 8 bases are a match to TRBD1. CDR3 length: 15 amino acids. V lost 1 base to trimming and J lost 8 bases; unmatched junction nucleotides: 7. This CDR3 reads CASSLEGRGHDEQFF. The CDR3, as DNA: TGTGCCAGCAGTTTAGAGGGCAGGGGGCATGATGAGCAGTTCTTC.

This chain connects TRBV28 to TRBJ2-3; TRBD2 aligns across 12 bases. J was trimmed by 1 base and V by 3 bases; bases with no gene match: 8. Germline values: CDR1 MDHEN, CDR2 SYDVKM. The CDR3 runs to 18 residues. DNA for the CDR3: TGTGCCAGCAGTTTTTATCAGAGACTAGCGGGGGGCACAGATACGCAGTATTTT. It translates to CASSFYQRLAGGTDTQYF.

This clonotype was observed a few times. J is TRBJ1-1 and V is TRBV6-1; TRBD1 agrees at 8 bases. Germline CDR1 reads MNHNS; CDR2 reads SASEGT. The CDR3 covers 15 residues. The trim removed 8 bases at V and 6 bases at J, leaving 14 bases unmatched. CDR3: CASEDRGGKVAEAFF. The CDR3 DNA sequence: TGTGCCAGCGAAGACAGGGGAGGGAAAGTGGCTGAAGCTTTCTTT.

This clonotype has just a few counts. The V and J genes are TRBV12-5 and TRBJ2-3; either TRBD1 or TRBD2 may supply D (7 bases each). The CDR3 length is 15 residues. Germline V CDR1 and CDR2: LGHNT, FRNRAP. V was shortened by 3 bases and J by 4 bases, with 14 bases between the two germline ends. The CDR3 sequence is CASGFRAGGADTQYF. Here the CDR3 DNA reads TGTGCTAGTGGTTTTAGGGCAGGGGGGGCAGATACGCAGTATTTT.

This clonotype was seen a handful of times. The V and J genes are TRBV5-6 and TRBJ1-5; tentative D call: TRBD1 (5 bases). The CDR3 sequence is 14 residues long. V shed 0 bases and J shed 7 bases, with 11 bases lying between them. Germline CDR1 reads SGHDT; CDR2 reads YYEEEE. CDR3 coding DNA: TGTGCCAGCAGCTTGGGACAGTTTACCCAGCCCCAGCATTTT. This sequence encodes CASSLGQFTQPQHF.

This clonotype was observed a handful of times. This chain links TRBV7-2 with TRBJ2-7, with no clear D. V lost 5 bases and J lost 3, with 11 bases in between. Per germline, CDR1 SGHTA and CDR2 FQGNSA. The CDR3 runs 13 residues. The CDR3 loop is CASSRTNSYEQYF. CDR3 in DNA: TGTGCCAGCAGCCGGACGAACAGCTACGAGCAGTACTTC.

In this sample, this clonotype turned up many times. The rearrangement joins TRBV2 to TRBJ2-3; possible D gene TRBD1, 6 bases. The V gene's germline CDR1 is SNHLY and CDR2 FYNNEI. Trimming left V 6 bases short and J 6 bases short, with 13 bases between. This CDR3 has 13 residues. The CDR3 reads CASRRDTLDTQYF. Here the CDR3 DNA reads TGTGCCAGCAGGAGGGACACGTTGGATACGCAGTATTTT.

The table lists this clonotype with a few counts. The chain links TRBV6-2 or TRBV6-3 to TRBJ2-5; no reliable D call. Germline lookup yields CDR1 MNHEY and CDR2 SVGEGT. V was cut by 2 bases and J by 2 bases, with 18 bases left in between. The CDR3 consists of 17 residues. The CDR3 sequence is CASSYPRWVRLQETQYF. The CDR3 nucleotides are TGTGCCAGCAGTTACCCCCGTTGGGTTAGGCTACAAGAGACCCAGTACTTC.

This clonotype has a handful of counts. CDR3 residues: CSVEGPGGAGEQFF. CDR3 coding DNA: TGCAGCGTTGAAGGGCCCGGGGGGGCGGGTGAGCAGTTCTTC. The rearrangement links TRBV29-1 to TRBJ2-1; 8 positions match TRBD2. The V gene end was trimmed by 1 base and the J gene end by 9 bases; junction bases not matched to a gene: 8. This CDR3 has 14 amino acids. Germline CDR1 reads SQVTM; CDR2 reads ANQGSEA.

This clonotype appeared a few times. The chain recombines TRBV6-1 with TRBJ2-1, with TRBD1 as a possible D gene (6 bases). CDR1 and CDR2 (germline): MNHNS, SASEGT. V dropped 6 bases and J dropped 0 bases, with 12 bases sitting between them. CDR3 length: 15 amino acids. CDR3 region: CASRSLDSSYNEQFF. CDR3 nucleotide sequence: TGTGCCAGCAGATCACTGGACAGCTCCTACAATGAGCAGTTCTTC.

This clonotype was seen more than once but under ten times. The rearrangement uses TRBV7-2 and TRBJ2-7, with D unresolved. This CDR3 is 12 amino acids long. Trimming pared 3 bases from V and 5 bases from J, leaving 8 bases between. Germline assignment: CDR1 SGHTA and CDR2 FQGNSA. The CDR3, as DNA: TGTGCCAGCAGCTTTACTTTGAACGAGCAGTACTTC. Translated: CASSFTLNEQYF.

The chain joins TRBV9 to TRBJ2-3, with D unresolved. The length of the CDR3 is 12 residues. In germline, CDR1 is SGDLS, CDR2 YYNGEE. V lost 4 bases and J 3 bases, leaving 6 bases between the germline ends. CDR3 region: CASSMTTDTQYF. The CDR3 DNA sequence: TGTGCCAGCAGCATGACTACAGATACGCAGTATTTT.

This clonotype was counted only a few times. The rearrangement joins TRBV28 to TRBJ2-7, with D hard to call. Germline V gene sequence: CDR1 MDHEN, CDR2 SYDVKM. This CDR3 is built from 14 residues. Trimming pared 8 bases from V and 3 bases from J, leaving 17 bases between. The CDR3 DNA is TGTGCCAGCGCTTCCCGTGGGTTGATCTACGAGCAGTACTTC. It yields the protein CASASRGLIYEQYF.

The rearrangement joins TRBV2 to TRBJ2-2, with 7 bases fitting TRBD2. CDR1 is SNHLY and CDR2 is FYNNEI in the germline V gene. CDR3 length: 13 amino acids. The junction had 3 bases not matched to a gene; V was cut back by 6 bases and J by 5 bases. The CDR3 DNA follows: TGTGCCAGCAGCGGCGGGGGAACCGGGGAGCTGTTTTTT. Translating it yields CASSGGGTGELFF.

This clonotype was seen only a few times. The chain combines TRBV10-3 with TRBJ2-7; TRBD1 might be the D (5 bases). The CDR3 extends over 16 amino acids. Per the germline V gene, CDR1 is ENHRY and CDR2 is SYGVKD. The V end was cut by 0 bases, the J end by 7 bases, with 19 bases between. The CDR3 reads CAISESTPGRKGEQYF. In DNA, the CDR3 is TGTGCCATCAGTGAGTCGACCCCAGGGCGCAAGGGGGAGCAGTACTTC.

This clonotype was found a few times. This rearrangement joins TRBV28 to TRBJ1-4, with D tentatively TRBD1 (5 bases). V was shortened by 3 bases and J by 0 bases, with 11 bases between the two germline ends. CDR1 MDHEN and CDR2 SYDVKM come from the germline V gene. The CDR3 is 16 amino acids. CDR3 residues: CASSFGGFATNEKLFF. CDR3 coding DNA: TGTGCCAGCAGTTTCGGGGGATTCGCAACTAATGAAAAACTGTTTTTT.

The sample holds a few counts of this clonotype. The chain employs TRBV5-5 and TRBJ2-7, with 8 bases lining up with TRBD1. In germline, CDR1 is SGHKS, CDR2 YYEKEE (reference sequence). With V trimmed by 6 bases and J by 3 bases, 14 bases remained unmatched. The CDR3 length is 16 residues. The CDR3 spells CASTDRGTASYYEQYF. The CDR3 coding sequence is TGTGCCAGCACCGACAGGGGAACTGCTTCCTACTACGAGCAGTACTTC. The variable domain in full, completed from reference TRBV5-5 and TRBJ2-7, reads DAGVTQSPTHLIKTRGQQVTLRCSPISGHKSVSWYQQVLGQGPQFIFQYYEKEERGRGNFPDRFSARQFPNYSSELNVNALLLGDSALYLCASTDRGTASYYEQYFGPGTRLTVT.

The V gene is TRBV20-1, the J gene TRBJ2-7, with D perhaps TRBD2 (5 bases). Trimming pared 0 bases from V and 3 bases from J, leaving 6 bases between. Germline V gives CDR1 DFQATT, CDR2 SNEGSKA (reference sequence). This CDR3 is built from 12 residues. CDR3 bases: TGCAGTGCTAGAGACGGACTCTACGAGCAGTACTTC. Residues: CSARDGLYEQYF.

In its sample, this clonotype was seen a few times. CDR3 amino acids: CASSRRTAIKNTEAFF. DNA for the CDR3: TGCGCCAGCAGCAGAAGGACAGCAATCAAGAACACTGAAGCTTTCTTT. The chain carries TRBV5-1 and TRBJ1-1; tentatively, D is TRBD1 (6 bases). V lost 4 bases, J lost 1 base, and 17 bases lay in between. The CDR3 length is 16 residues. Germline CDR1 reads SGHRS; CDR2 reads YFSETQ.

In its sample, this clonotype was seen a few times. The rearrangement joins TRBV27 to TRBJ2-3; 12 bases map to TRBD1. V gave up 8 bases and J gave up 6 bases; unmatched junction bases: 9. Germline V CDR1 and CDR2: MNHEY, SMNVEV (reference sequence). The CDR3 contains 15 residues. Here the CDR3 reads CASGRGQGASDTQYF. DNA for the CDR3: TGTGCCAGCGGGCGGGGACAGGGGGCGTCGGATACGCAGTATTTT.

V and J are TRBV30 and TRBJ2-3; 11 bases are shared with TRBD2. The germline gives CDR1 GTSNPN, CDR2 SVGIG (reference sequence). This CDR3 is 16 amino acids long. The J segment lost 1 base and the V segment lost 5 bases, leaving 8 bases of the junction unmatched. The CDR3 is CAWGRTSGSRTDTQYF. CDR3 nucleotide sequence: TGTGCCTGGGGCCGTACTAGCGGGAGTCGCACAGATACGCAGTATTTT.

The CDR3 region is CASSFRENAGEQYF. CDR3 DNA: TGTGCCAGCAGCTTCCGGGAAAATGCGGGTGAGCAGTACTTC. The chain couples TRBV7-8 to TRBJ2-7, with D possibly being TRBD2 (5 bases). The CDR3 consists of 14 residues. The germline CDR1 and CDR2 sequences are SGHVS and FQNEAQ. Trimming pared 3 bases from V and 7 bases from J, leaving 16 bases between.

This clonotype was observed a handful of times. The gene calls are TRBV6-1 and TRBJ2-1; 7 bases fit TRBD2. From germline, CDR1 is MNHNS and CDR2 SASEGT. This CDR3 is 15 amino acids long. With V trimmed by 7 bases and J by 8 bases, 14 bases remained unmatched. The CDR3 region has the DNA TGTGCCAGCAAAATCGGTCGCGGGAGCTTCGATGAGCAGTTCTTC. This codes for CASKIGRGSFDEQFF.

This sequence joins TRBV7-2 and TRBJ2-7; weak D call: TRBD1 (8 bases). Germline assignment: CDR1 SGHTA and CDR2 FQGNSA. V was cut by 5 bases and J by 3 bases, with 14 bases left in between. The CDR3 is made up of 14 amino acids. Here the CDR3 DNA reads TGTGCCAGCAGCGGACAGGGAGGGGTCTACGAGCAGTACTTC. Translated, it gives CASSGQGGVYEQYF. Full variable domain (missing parts from reference TRBV7-2 and TRBJ2-7): GAGVSQSPSNKVTEKGKDVELRCDPISGHTALYWYRQSLGQGLEFLIYFQGNSAPDKSGLPSDRFSAERTGGSVSTLTIQRTQQEDSAVYLCASSGQGGVYEQYFGPGTRLTVT.

In its sample, this clonotype was seen many times. The genes are TRBV6-6 and TRBJ2-1, with no clear D. The germline gives CDR1 MNHNY, CDR2 SVGAGI (reference sequence). The CDR3 sequence is 10 residues long. V lost 7 bases, J lost 6 bases, and 4 bases lay in between. The CDR3 DNA follows: TGTGCCAGCATGGGCAATGAGCAGTTCTTC. It codes for CASMGNEQFF.

The chain is built from TRBV6-6 and TRBJ1-6, with D unresolved. The ends were cut back, 0 bases at V and 7 bases at J, with 13 bases in the middle. CDR3 length: 16 residues. The V gene's germline CDR1 is MNHNY and CDR2 SVGAGI (reference sequence). The CDR3 DNA reads as TGTGCCAGCAGTTACTCACGTTCCCAGATGAATTCACCCCTCCACTTT. Translating it yields CASSYSRSQMNSPLHF.